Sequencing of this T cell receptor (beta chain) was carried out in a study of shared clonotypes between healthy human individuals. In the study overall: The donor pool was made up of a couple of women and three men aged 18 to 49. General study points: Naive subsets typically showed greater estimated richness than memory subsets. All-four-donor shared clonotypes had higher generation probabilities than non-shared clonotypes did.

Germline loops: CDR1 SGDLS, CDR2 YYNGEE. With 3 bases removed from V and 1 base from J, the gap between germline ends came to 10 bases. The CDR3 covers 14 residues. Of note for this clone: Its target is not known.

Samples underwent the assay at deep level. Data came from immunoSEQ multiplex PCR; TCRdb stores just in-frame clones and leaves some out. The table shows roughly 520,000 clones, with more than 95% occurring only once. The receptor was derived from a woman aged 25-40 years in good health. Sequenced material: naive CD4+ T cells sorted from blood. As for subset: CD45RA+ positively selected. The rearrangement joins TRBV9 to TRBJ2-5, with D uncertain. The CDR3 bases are TGTGCCAGCAGCGCTGAGTACCCCCAAGAGACCCAGTACTTC. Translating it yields CASSAEYPQETQYF.